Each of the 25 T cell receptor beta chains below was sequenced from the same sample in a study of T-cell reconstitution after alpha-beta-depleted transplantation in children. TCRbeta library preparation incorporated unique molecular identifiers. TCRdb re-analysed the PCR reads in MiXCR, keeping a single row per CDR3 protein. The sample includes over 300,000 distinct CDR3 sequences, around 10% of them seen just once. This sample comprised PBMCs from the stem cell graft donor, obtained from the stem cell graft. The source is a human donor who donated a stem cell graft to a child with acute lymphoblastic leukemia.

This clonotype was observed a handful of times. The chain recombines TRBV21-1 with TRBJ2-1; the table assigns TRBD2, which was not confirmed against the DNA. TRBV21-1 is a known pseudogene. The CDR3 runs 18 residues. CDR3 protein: CASSTQGLAQPSYNEQFF. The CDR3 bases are TGTGCCAGCAGCACCCAAGGACTTGCACAGCCCTCCTACAATGAGCAGTTCTTC.

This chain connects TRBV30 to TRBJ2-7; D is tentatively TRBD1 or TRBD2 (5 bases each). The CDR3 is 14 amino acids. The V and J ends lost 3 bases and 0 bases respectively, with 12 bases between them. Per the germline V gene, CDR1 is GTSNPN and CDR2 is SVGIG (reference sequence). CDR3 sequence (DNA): TGTGCCTGGAGGGGGGAACAGAGCTCCTACGAGCAGTACTTC. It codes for CAWRGEQSSYEQYF.

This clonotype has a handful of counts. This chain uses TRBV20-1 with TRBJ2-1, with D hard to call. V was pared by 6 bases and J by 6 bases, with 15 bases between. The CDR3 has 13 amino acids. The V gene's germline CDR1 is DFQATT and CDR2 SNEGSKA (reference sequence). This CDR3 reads CSAYAPVVNEQFF. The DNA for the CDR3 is TGCAGTGCGTACGCCCCCGTCGTCAATGAGCAGTTCTTC.

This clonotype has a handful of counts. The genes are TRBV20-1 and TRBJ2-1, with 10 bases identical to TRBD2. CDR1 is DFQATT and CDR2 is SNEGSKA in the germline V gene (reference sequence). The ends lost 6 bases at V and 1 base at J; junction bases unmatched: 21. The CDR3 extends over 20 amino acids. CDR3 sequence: CSARGASGSVIGNSYNEQFF. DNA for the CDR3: TGCAGTGCGCGTGGGGCTAGCGGGAGCGTCATAGGCAATTCCTACAATGAGCAGTTCTTC.

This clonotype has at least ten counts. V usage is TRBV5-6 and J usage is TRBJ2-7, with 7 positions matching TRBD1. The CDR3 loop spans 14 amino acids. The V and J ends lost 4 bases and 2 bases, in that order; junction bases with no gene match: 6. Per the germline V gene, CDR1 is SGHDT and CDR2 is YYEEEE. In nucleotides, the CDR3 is TGTGCCAGCAGCCCCGGGACAGATCCCTACGAGCAGTACTTC. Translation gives CASSPGTDPYEQYF.

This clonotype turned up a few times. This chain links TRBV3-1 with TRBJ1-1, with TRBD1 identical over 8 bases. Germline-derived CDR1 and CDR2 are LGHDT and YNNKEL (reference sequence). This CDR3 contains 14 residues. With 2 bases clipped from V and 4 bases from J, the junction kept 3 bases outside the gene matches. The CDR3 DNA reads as TGTGCCAGCAGCCAAATTACAGGGGGCACTGAAGCTTTCTTT. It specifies CASSQITGGTEAFF.

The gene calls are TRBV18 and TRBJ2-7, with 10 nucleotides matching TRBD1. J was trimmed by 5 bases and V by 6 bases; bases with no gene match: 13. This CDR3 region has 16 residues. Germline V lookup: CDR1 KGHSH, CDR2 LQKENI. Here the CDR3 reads CASSSRNRQGADEQYF. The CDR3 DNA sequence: TGTGCCAGCTCTTCTAGAAACAGACAGGGGGCCGACGAGCAGTACTTC.

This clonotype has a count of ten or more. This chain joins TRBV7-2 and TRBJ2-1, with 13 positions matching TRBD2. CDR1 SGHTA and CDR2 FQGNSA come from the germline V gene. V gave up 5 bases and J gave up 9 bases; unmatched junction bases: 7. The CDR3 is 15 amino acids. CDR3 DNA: TGTGCCAGCAGCGGAAGACTAGCGGGAGGAGGTGAGCAGTTCTTC. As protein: CASSGRLAGGGEQFF.

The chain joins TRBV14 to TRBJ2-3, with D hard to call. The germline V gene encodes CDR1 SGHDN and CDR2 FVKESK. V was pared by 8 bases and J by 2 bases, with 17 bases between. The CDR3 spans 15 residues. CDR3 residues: CASSRWGTPTDTQYF. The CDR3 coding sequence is TGTGCCAGCTCTAGGTGGGGTACCCCCACAGATACGCAGTATTTT.

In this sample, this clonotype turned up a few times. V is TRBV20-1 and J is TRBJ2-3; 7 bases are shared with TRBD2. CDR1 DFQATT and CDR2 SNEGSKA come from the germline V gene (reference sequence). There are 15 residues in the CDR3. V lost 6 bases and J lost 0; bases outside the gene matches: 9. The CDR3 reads CSATLLALSTDTQYF. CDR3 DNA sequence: TGCAGTGCCACACTACTAGCGCTGAGCACAGATACGCAGTATTTT.

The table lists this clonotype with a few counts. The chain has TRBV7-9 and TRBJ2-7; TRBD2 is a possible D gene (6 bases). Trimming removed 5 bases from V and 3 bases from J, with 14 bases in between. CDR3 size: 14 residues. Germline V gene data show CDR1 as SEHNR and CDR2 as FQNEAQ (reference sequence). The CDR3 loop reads CASSRTTSYYEQYF. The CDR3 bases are TGTGCCAGCAGCCGGACTACCTCCTACTACGAGCAGTACTTC.

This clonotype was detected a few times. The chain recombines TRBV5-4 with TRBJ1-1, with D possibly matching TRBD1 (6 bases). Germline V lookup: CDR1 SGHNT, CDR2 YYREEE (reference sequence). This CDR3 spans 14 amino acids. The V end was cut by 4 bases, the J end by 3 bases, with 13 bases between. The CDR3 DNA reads TGTGCCAGCAGCCGCCTCGAGGGGGACACTGAAGCTTTCTTT. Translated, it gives CASSRLEGDTEAFF.

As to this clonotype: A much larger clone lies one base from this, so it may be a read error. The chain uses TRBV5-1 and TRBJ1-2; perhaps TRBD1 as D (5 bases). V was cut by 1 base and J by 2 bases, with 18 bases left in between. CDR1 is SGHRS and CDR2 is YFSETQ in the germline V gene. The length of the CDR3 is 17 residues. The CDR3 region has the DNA TGCGCCAGCAGCTTGCACCAACTTTGGGGGGACAACTATGGCTACACCTTC. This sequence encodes CASSLHQLWGDNYGYTF.

The CDR3 DNA follows: TGCAGTGCCCCGGGACTCCTAGCGGGAGTTTCCCTCAATGAGCAGTTCTTC. Encoded protein: CSAPGLLAGVSLNEQFF. The genes are TRBV20-1 and TRBJ2-1, with 10 nucleotides matching TRBD2. The CDR3 length is 17 residues. CDR1 is DFQATT, CDR2 SNEGSKA, per germline (reference sequence). The V segment lost 6 bases and the J segment 6 bases; nucleotides outside the gene matches: 17.

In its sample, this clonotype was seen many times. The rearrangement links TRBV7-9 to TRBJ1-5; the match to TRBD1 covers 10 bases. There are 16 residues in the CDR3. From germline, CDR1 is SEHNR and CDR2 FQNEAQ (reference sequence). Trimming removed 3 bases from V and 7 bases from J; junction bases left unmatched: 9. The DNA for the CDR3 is TGTGCCAGCAGCTTCTCCGGGACAGGGGACGGGCAGCCCCAGCATTTT. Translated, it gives CASSFSGTGDGQPQHF.

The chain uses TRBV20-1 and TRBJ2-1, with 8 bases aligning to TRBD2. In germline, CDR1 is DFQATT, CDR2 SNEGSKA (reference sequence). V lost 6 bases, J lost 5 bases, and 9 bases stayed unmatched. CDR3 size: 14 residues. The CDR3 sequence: CSAISGSMDNEQFF. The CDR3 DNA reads TGCAGTGCCATCAGCGGGAGCATGGACAATGAGCAGTTCTTC.

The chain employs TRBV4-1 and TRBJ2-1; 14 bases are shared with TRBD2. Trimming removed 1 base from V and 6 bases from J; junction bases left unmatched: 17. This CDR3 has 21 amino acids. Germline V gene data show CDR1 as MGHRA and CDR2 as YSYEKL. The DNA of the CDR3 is TGCGCCAGCAGCCAAGGTCCAGGGGGGACTAGCGGGAGCATATGGTCCAATGAGCAGTTCTTC. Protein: CASSQGPGGTSGSIWSNEQFF.

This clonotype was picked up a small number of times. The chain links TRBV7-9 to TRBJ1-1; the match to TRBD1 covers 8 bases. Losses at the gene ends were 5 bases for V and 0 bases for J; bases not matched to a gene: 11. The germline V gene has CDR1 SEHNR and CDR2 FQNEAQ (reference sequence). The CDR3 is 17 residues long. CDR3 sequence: CASSPPPGQGMNTEAFF. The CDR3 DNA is TGTGCCAGCAGCCCTCCCCCCGGACAGGGCATGAACACTGAAGCTTTCTTT.

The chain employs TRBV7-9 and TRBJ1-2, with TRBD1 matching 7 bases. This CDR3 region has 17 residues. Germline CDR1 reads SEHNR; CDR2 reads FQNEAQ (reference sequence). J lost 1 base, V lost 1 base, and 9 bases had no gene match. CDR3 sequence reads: CASSLGLTTGLNYGYTF. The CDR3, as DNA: TGTGCCAGCAGCTTAGGCCTTACGACAGGGCTTAACTATGGCTACACCTTC.

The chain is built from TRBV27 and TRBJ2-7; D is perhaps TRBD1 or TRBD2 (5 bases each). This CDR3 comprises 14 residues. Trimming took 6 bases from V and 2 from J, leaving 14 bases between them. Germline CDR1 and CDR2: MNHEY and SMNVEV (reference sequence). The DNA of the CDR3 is TGTGCCAGCAGAGATGAGGGGTTTGCCTACGAGCAGTACTTC. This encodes CASRDEGFAYEQYF.

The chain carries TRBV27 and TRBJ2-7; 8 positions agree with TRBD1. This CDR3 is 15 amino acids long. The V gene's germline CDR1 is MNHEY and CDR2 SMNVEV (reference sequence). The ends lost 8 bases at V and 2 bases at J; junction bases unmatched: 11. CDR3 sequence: CASRDRGSSAYEQYF. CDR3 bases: TGTGCCAGCCGCGACAGGGGCTCCTCAGCCTACGAGCAGTACTTC.

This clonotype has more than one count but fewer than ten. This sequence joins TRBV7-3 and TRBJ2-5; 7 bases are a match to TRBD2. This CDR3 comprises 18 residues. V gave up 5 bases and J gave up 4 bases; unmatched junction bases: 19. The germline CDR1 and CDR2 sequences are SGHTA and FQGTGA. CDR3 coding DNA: TGTGCCAGCAGCACTCCCCACACCGAAGCGGGGCGACGAGAGACCCAGTACTTC. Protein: CASSTPHTEAGRRETQYF.

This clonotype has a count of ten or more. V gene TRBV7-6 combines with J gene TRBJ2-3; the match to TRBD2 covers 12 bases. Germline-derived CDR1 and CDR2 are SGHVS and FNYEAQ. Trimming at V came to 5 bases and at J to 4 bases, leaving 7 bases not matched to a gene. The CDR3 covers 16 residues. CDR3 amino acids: CASSPRLAGEADTQYF. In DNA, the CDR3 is TGTGCCAGCAGCCCCCGACTAGCGGGAGAGGCAGATACGCAGTATTTT. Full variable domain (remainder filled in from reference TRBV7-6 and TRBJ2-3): GAGVSQSPRYKVTKRGQDVALRCDPISGHVSLYWYRQALGQGPEFLTYFNYEAQQDKSGLPNDRFSAERPEGSISTLTIQRTEQRDSAMYRCASSPRLAGEADTQYFGPGTRLTVL.

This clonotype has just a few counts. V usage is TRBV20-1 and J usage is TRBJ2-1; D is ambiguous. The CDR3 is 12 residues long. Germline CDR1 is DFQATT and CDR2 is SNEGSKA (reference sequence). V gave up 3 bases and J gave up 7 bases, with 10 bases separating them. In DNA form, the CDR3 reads TGCAGTGCTAGGGAATTTACGAATGAGCAGTTCTTC. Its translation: CSAREFTNEQFF.

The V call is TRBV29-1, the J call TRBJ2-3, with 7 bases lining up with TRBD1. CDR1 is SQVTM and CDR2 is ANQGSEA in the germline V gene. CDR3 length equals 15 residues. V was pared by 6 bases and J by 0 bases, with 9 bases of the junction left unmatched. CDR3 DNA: TGCAGCGTGGTCCGACAGGGTACTAGCACAGATACGCAGTATTTT. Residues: CSVVRQGTSTDTQYF.